This T cell receptor (beta chain) was found in a study of cytomegalovirus exposure and HLA in healthy donors. CDR1 SEHNR and CDR2 FQNEAQ come from the germline V gene (reference sequence). CDR3 length equals 16 residues. V dropped 1 base and J dropped 1 base, with 13 bases sitting between them. Study-wide results and limits: There were a few CMV-associated chains whose specificity for CMV antigens was confirmed in vitro.

Concerning this clone: As yet, its antigen is unknown.

Amplification used 60 Vbeta primers and 13 Jbeta primers. Assay used: immunoSEQ multiplex PCR; TCRdb lists only in-frame clones, some missing. The table records around 230,000 clones, 70% to 90% of them present only once. Sequencing was performed on PBMCs. The source is a girl aged 2-15 years in good health and CMV-seronegative. The chain couples TRBV7-9 to TRBJ1-2; D not resolved. The CDR3 region is CASSLDQWEFNYGYTF. The CDR3 DNA reads as TGTGCCAGCAGCTTAGATCAATGGGAGTTTAACTATGGCTACACCTTC.